The clone carrying this TCR beta chain was seen a single time. Its antigen is not identified. This sample stems from a study of shared clonotypes between healthy human individuals. Study conclusions and caveats: Larger richness was generally estimated for naive than memory subsets. The four-donor shared clonotypes exceeded non-shared clonotypes in generation probability, with non-shared ones scoring lower.

Naive-designated CD8 cells lacked CD45RO, were positively enriched for CCR7, and omitted terminally differentiated effector memory CD45RA+ cells. The donors, all of them Caucasian adults, lived in Nashville, Tennessee. Germline V CDR1 and CDR2: GTSNPN, SVGIG (reference sequence). Trimming removed 5 bases at V and 8 bases at J, with 13 bases between. The CDR3 covers 12 residues. Clones were read by immunoSEQ multiplex PCR, and TCRdb kept only the in-frame ones, dropping some. The sample records some 2 million clones, about 95% being singletons. This sequence originates from a man between 18 and 35 years old in good health. V is TRBV30 and J is TRBJ2-1; tentatively, D is TRBD2 (6 bases). Sequenced: naive CD8+ T cells sorted from blood. The CDR3 DNA reads as TGTGCCTGGGCGGGACTTACAGATGAGCAGTTCTTC. Amino acids: CAWAGLTDEQFF.